A selection of T cell receptor beta chains follows, all from one sample in a study of T cell repertoires in cytomegalovirus infection. Their antigens remain unidentified. TCRdb itself ran the reads through MiXCR, one entry per CDR3 protein. The profile shows 80,000 or so distinct CDR3 sequences, roughly 39% of them singletons. The sequences come from CD8+ T cells from cultured PBMCs, collected from culture after CMV antigen stimulation. The receptors were sampled from a human donor in good health (CMV status not recorded). Some clones in this sample may be carry-over from other donors' samples. The CDR3 runs from the conserved cysteine through the conserved F or W. A D gene is named only where the DNA matches it firmly. The size field is filled for only some rows; it gives once, few, many or a size class.

length: 16; D: NA; size: many; J: TRBJ1-1; V: TRBV6-2/TRBV6-3; DNA: TGTGCCAGCAGTTACAGCCAGGGACGGATGAACACTGAAGCTTTCTTT; CDR3: CASSYSQGRMNTEAFF
length: 18; D: TRBD1; size: many; J: TRBJ2-2; V: TRBV6-1; DNA: TGTGCCAGCAGTGAAACCCGATGGACAGGGAGTAACACCGGGGAGCTGTTTTTT; CDR3: CASSETRWTGSNTGELFF
length: 12; D: NA; size: NA; J: TRBJ2-1; V: TRBV6-4; DNA: TGTGCCAGCAGTGACAACTACAATGAGCAGTTCTTC; CDR3: CASSDNYNEQFF
length: 13; D: NA; size: few; J: TRBJ2-5; V: TRBV12-3/TRBV12-4; DNA: TGTGCCAGCATGAGAGCGGACCAAGAGACCCAGTACTTC; CDR3: CASMRADQETQYF
length: 17; D: TRBD2; size: NA; J: TRBJ2-5; V: TRBV28; DNA: TGTGCCAGCAGTTTAACTAGCGGGGGGGACTTTCAAGAGACCCAGTACTTC; CDR3: CASSLTSGGDFQETQYF
length: 20; D: NA; size: NA; J: TRBJ1-3; V: TRBV25-1; DNA: TGTGCCAGCAGTGGAGGACTCGGAGGCTTCTTAGACCGACGGTCAAACACCATATATTTT; CDR3: CASSGGLGGFLDRRSNTIYF
length: 16; D: NA; size: NA; J: TRBJ1-3; V: TRBV4-3; DNA: TGCGCCAGCAGCCAAGACACCTACAGCTCTGGAAACACCATATATTTT; CDR3: CASSQDTYSSGNTIYF
length: 16; D: NA; size: many; J: TRBJ2-2; V: TRBV7-9; DNA: TGTGCCAGCAGCTTAGATAGGGGGGCCTCTCCAGAGGAGCTGTTTTTT; CDR3: CASSLDRGASPEELFF
length: 14; D: NA; size: many; J: TRBJ2-7; V: TRBV7-2; DNA: TGTGCCAGCAGCTTGGTGCAGGGCTCCTACGAGCAGTACTTC; CDR3: CASSLVQGSYEQYF
length: 15; D: NA; size: NA; J: TRBJ1-5; V: TRBV7-8; DNA: TGTGCCAGCAGCTTATCCGGCGGAGCCAATCAGCCCCAGCATTTT; CDR3: CASSLSGGANQPQHF
length: 14; D: TRBD1; size: many; J: TRBJ2-7; V: TRBV7-6; DNA: TGTGCCAGCAGCTTGAAGGACAGGAACTACGAGCAGTACTTC; CDR3: CASSLKDRNYEQYF
length: 11; D: NA; size: NA; J: TRBJ1-1; V: TRBV29-1; DNA: TGCAGCGTTGGGATGGACACTGAAGCTTTCTTT; CDR3: CSVGMDTEAFF
length: 13; D: NA; size: NA; J: TRBJ1-5; V: TRBV28; DNA: TGTGCCAGCATGTGGTTGGGAGATCAGCCCCAGCATTTT; CDR3: CASMWLGDQPQHF
length: 16; D: TRBD1; size: few; J: TRBJ2-7; V: TRBV7-6; DNA: TGTGCCAGCAGCCGCGGGGACAGGGTGGAATATTACGAGCAGTACTTC; CDR3: CASSRGDRVEYYEQYF
length: 16; D: TRBD1; size: NA; J: TRBJ2-1; V: TRBV27; DNA: TGTGCCAGCAGTCCCCCCGGACAGGGGGCCTACAATGAGCAGTTCTTC; CDR3: CASSPPGQGAYNEQFF
length: 16; D: NA; size: NA; J: TRBJ2-7; V: TRBV27; DNA: TGTGCCAGCAGTTTATCTTCCAGCTCCCTCTCCTACGAGCAGTACTTC; CDR3: CASSLSSSSLSYEQYF
length: 15; D: TRBD2; size: NA; J: TRBJ2-1; V: TRBV7-9; DNA: TGTGCCAGCAGCTTCCTTAGCGGGGGGTACAATGAGCAGTTCTTC; CDR3: CASSFLSGGYNEQFF
length: 12; D: TRBD1; size: NA; J: TRBJ1-1; V: TRBV12-3/TRBV12-4; DNA: TGTGCCAGCCAAGGGGGCACAGCTGAAGCTTTCTTT; CDR3: CASQGGTAEAFF
length: 16; D: TRBD1; size: many; J: TRBJ1-6; V: TRBV20-1; DNA: TGCAGTGCTAGAGAGGATTTTCAGGGGGAGAATTCACCCCTCCACTTT; CDR3: CSAREDFQGENSPLHF
length: 15; D: NA; size: few; J: TRBJ1-2; V: TRBV29-1; DNA: TGCAGCGTTGATAGGCAGGCTTGGCCTGCTTTTGGCTACACCTTC; CDR3: CSVDRQAWPAFGYTF
length: 16; D: NA; size: NA; J: TRBJ1-1; V: TRBV7-3; DNA: TGTGCCAGCAGCTTAACTGGTTTACAGGGGAACACTGAAGCTTTCTTT; CDR3: CASSLTGLQGNTEAFF
length: 11; D: NA; size: NA; J: TRBJ2-1; V: TRBV19; DNA: TGTGCCAGTAGTATAGGGGGGGAGCAGTTCTTC; CDR3: CASSIGGEQFF
length: 13; D: NA; size: NA; J: TRBJ2-7; V: TRBV6-6; DNA: TGTGCCAGCAGTTACTCGAGCAGGGTCGAGCAGTACTTC; CDR3: CASSYSSRVEQYF
length: 15; D: TRBD2; size: NA; J: TRBJ2-1; V: TRBV7-3; DNA: TGTGCCAGCAGCTTAGTGGCGGGGGGGCCCAATGAGCAGTTCTTC; CDR3: CASSLVAGGPNEQFF
length: 15; D: NA; size: NA; J: TRBJ2-1; V: TRBV7-9; DNA: TGTGCCAGCAGCTTATCCGAGACAGTACGCAATGAGCAGTTCTTC; CDR3: CASSLSETVRNEQFF
length: 20; D: NA; size: NA; J: TRBJ2-3; V: TRBV4-3; DNA: TGCGCCAGCAGCCCAACCTTGCCCGGGACAGTTTTGGAGGGTCCAGATACGCAGTATTTT; CDR3: CASSPTLPGTVLEGPDTQYF
length: 13; D: NA; size: NA; J: TRBJ1-1; V: TRBV6-6; DNA: TGTGCCAGCAGTGATCGCCCCTGGACTGAAGCTTTCTTT; CDR3: CASSDRPWTEAFF
length: 14; D: NA; size: few; J: TRBJ2-5; V: TRBV27; DNA: NA; CDR3: CASSILGPQETQYF
length: 15; D: TRBD1; size: NA; J: TRBJ2-2; V: TRBV10-3; DNA: TGTGCCATCAGCGGGGGACAGGGCAACACCGGGGAGCTGTTTTTT; CDR3: CAISGGQGNTGELFF
length: 14; D: NA; size: NA; J: TRBJ2-6; V: TRBV9; DNA: TGTGCCAGCAGTATAGGCTCTGGGGCCAACGTCCTGACTTTC; CDR3: CASSIGSGANVLTF
length: 19; D: NA; size: few; J: TRBJ1-1; V: TRBV7-8; DNA: TGTGCCAGCAGCTTAGCTACGGACAGTGTGCTTTTGATGAACACTGAAGCTTTCTTT; CDR3: CASSLATDSVLLMNTEAFF
length: 12; D: NA; size: NA; J: TRBJ1-1; V: TRBV29-1; DNA: TGCAGCGTTGTAGTGGGGAACACTGAAGCTTTCTTT; CDR3: CSVVVGNTEAFF
length: 14; D: TRBD1; size: few; J: TRBJ1-2; V: TRBV28; DNA: TGTGCCAGCAGACACAGGGGAGGCATGGGCGGGTACACCTTC; CDR3: CASRHRGGMGGYTF
length: 15; D: TRBD1; size: few; J: TRBJ1-1; V: TRBV7-2; DNA: TGTGCCAGCAGCTACGAAGGGACAGGGGGCACTGAAGCTTTCTTT; CDR3: CASSYEGTGGTEAFF
length: 15; D: TRBD1; size: NA; J: TRBJ2-7; V: TRBV27; DNA: TGTGCCAGCAGACCTCTGGACAGGGCGGTATACGAGCAGTACTTC; CDR3: CASRPLDRAVYEQYF
length: 13; D: TRBD1; size: NA; J: TRBJ1-2; V: TRBV10-3; DNA: TGTGCCATCAGTGGATGGACAGGGGAAGGCTACACCTTC; CDR3: CAISGWTGEGYTF
length: 13; D: NA; size: NA; J: TRBJ1-1; V: TRBV9; DNA: TGTGCCAGCAGCGTAGGATCGGGCACTGAAGCTTTCTTT; CDR3: CASSVGSGTEAFF
length: 12; D: NA; size: few; J: TRBJ2-7; V: TRBV11-2; DNA: TGTGCCAGCAGCTCAGGGGGGTACGAGCAGTACTTC; CDR3: CASSSGGYEQYF
length: 15; D: NA; size: NA; J: TRBJ1-5; V: TRBV27; DNA: TGTGCCAGCAGTTTTTACTCAGGGAGGAATCAGCCCCAGCATTTT; CDR3: CASSFYSGRNQPQHF
length: 14; D: NA; size: NA; J: TRBJ2-1; V: TRBV7-8; DNA: TGTGCCAGCAGCTTATTCTCAGGGTACGATGAGCAGTTCTTC; CDR3: CASSLFSGYDEQFF
length: 14; D: NA; size: NA; J: TRBJ1-1; V: TRBV7-6; DNA: TGTGCCAGCAGCTTACGTGGGGGCTCAGCTGAAGCTTTCTTT; CDR3: CASSLRGGSAEAFF
length: 13; D: NA; size: once; J: TRBJ2-7; V: TRBV7-6; DNA: TGTGCCAGCAGGTCGGGCAACTCCTACGAGCAGTACTTC; CDR3: CASRSGNSYEQYF
length: 16; D: NA; size: NA; J: TRBJ2-3; V: TRBV2; DNA: TGTGCCAGCAGTGACTACAGCGACCGGGGCCCAGATACGCAGTATTTT; CDR3: CASSDYSDRGPDTQYF
length: 14; D: NA; size: few; J: TRBJ1-1; V: TRBV7-6; DNA: TGTGCCAGCAGCCCCCTTGTCATGAACACTGAAGCTTTCTTT; CDR3: CASSPLVMNTEAFF
length: 18; D: NA; size: many; J: TRBJ1-4; V: TRBV7-2; DNA: TGCGCCAGGCCACGGAAGGGGTGGCCGCAAACGAAAGGAGAAAAACTGTTTTTT; CDR3: CARPRKGWPQTKGEKLFF
length: 15; D: TRBD1; size: once; J: TRBJ1-5; V: TRBV4-3; DNA: TGCGCCAGCAGCCAAGCGACAGGGCGCAATCAGCCCCAGCATTTT; CDR3: CASSQATGRNQPQHF
length: 13; D: NA; size: few; J: TRBJ2-7; V: TRBV7-6; DNA: TGTGCCAGCAGCTACGGACCGCAGTACGAGCAGTACTTC; CDR3: CASSYGPQYEQYF
length: 15; D: NA; size: NA; J: TRBJ2-1; V: TRBV19; DNA: TGTGCCAGTTCCCCCGGCGTAGCGGCATACAATGAGCAGTTCTTC; CDR3: CASSPGVAAYNEQFF
length: 13; D: NA; size: few; J: TRBJ1-1; V: TRBV4-1; DNA: TGCGCCAGCAGCCAAGACGTGAACACTGAAGCTTTCTTT; CDR3: CASSQDVNTEAFF
length: 18; D: NA; size: few; J: TRBJ2-7; V: TRBV6-2/TRBV6-3; DNA: TGTGCCAGCAGTTACTCGATGGCGAAGCGGGTTGCCGGTTACGAGCAGTACTTC; CDR3: CASSYSMAKRVAGYEQYF
length: 18; D: NA; size: few; J: TRBJ1-3; V: TRBV7-6; DNA: TGTGCCAGCAGCTTAACGGGACGGAATCTTTTCTCTGGAAACACCATATATTTT; CDR3: CASSLTGRNLFSGNTIYF
length: 13; D: NA; size: once; J: TRBJ2-7; V: TRBV9; DNA: TGTGCCAGCAGCGCCGGGGAGACTGGGGGGCAGTACTTC; CDR3: CASSAGETGGQYF
length: 13; D: NA; size: few; J: TRBJ2-2; V: TRBV11-2; DNA: TGTGCCAGCAGCACAGGGTGGGCCGGGGAGCTGTTTTTT; CDR3: CASSTGWAGELFF
length: 15; D: NA; size: NA; J: TRBJ2-1; V: TRBV12-3/TRBV12-4; DNA: TGTGCCAGCAGCCGGACAGGGACTAACCCCAATGAGCAGTTCTTC; CDR3: CASSRTGTNPNEQFF
length: 16; D: TRBD2; size: NA; J: TRBJ2-7; V: TRBV7-8; DNA: TGTGCCAGCAGCCATCGGTCGCTAGCGGGGACCTACGAGCAGTACTTC; CDR3: CASSHRSLAGTYEQYF